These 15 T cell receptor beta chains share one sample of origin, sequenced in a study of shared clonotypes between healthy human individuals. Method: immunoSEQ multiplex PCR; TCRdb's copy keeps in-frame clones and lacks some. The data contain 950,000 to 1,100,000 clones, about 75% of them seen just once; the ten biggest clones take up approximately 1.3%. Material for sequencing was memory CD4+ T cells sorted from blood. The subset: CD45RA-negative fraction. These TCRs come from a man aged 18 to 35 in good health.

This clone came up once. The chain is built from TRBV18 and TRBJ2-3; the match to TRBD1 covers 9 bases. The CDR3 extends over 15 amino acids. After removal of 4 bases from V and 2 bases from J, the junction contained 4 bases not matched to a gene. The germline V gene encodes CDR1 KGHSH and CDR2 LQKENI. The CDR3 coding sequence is TGTGCCAGCTCACGGGGACAGGGTGACACAGATACGCAGTATTTT. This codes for CASSRGQGDTDTQYF.

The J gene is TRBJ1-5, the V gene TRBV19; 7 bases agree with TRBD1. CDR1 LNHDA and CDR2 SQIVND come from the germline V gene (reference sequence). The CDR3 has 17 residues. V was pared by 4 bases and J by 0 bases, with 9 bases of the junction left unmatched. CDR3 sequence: CASSRGAGGYSNQPQHF. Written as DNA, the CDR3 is TGTGCCAGTAGTAGAGGGGCAGGGGGGTATAGCAATCAGCCCCAGCATTTT.

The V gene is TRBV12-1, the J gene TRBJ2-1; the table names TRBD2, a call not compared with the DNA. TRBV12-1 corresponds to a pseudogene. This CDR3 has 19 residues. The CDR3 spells CARRGLAGEGGRPYNEQFF. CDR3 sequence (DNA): TGTGCCAGAAGGGGACTAGCGGGAGAAGGCGGGAGGCCGTACAATGAGCAGTTCTTC.

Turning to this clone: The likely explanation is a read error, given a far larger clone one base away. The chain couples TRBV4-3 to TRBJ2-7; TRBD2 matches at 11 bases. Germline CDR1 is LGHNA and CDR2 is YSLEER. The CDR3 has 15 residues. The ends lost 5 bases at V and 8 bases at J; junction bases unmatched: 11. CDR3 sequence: CASSSTSGSGRKQYF. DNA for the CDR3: TGCGCCAGCAGCTCCACTAGCGGGAGTGGTAGAAAGCAGTACTTC.

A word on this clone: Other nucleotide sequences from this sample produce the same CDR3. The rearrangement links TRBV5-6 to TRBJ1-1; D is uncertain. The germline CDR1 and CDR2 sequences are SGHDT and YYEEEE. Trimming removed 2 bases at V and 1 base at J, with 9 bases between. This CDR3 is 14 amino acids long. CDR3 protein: CASSFPDGNTEAFF. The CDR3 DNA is TGTGCCAGCAGCTTTCCCGATGGGAACACTGAAGCTTTCTTT.

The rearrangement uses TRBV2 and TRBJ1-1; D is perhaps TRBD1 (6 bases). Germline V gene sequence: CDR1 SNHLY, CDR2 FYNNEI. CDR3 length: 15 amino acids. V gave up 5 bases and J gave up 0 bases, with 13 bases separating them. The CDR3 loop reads CASSTGTSVNTEAFF. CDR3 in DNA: TGTGCCAGCAGTACCGGGACAAGTGTGAACACTGAAGCTTTCTTT.

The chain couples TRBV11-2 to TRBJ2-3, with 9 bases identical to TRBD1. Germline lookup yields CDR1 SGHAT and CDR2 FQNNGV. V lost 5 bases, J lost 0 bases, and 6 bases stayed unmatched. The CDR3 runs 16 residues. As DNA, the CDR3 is TGTGCCAGCAGCCAGGGACAGGGCCCCAGCACAGATACGCAGTATTTT. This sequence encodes CASSQGQGPSTDTQYF. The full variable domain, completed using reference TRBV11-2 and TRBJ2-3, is EAGVAQSPRYKIIEKRQSVAFWCNPISGHATLYWYQQILGQGPKLLIQFQNNGVVDDSQLPKDRFSAERLKGVDSTLKIQPAKLEDSAVYLCASSQGQGPSTDTQYFGPGTRLTVL.

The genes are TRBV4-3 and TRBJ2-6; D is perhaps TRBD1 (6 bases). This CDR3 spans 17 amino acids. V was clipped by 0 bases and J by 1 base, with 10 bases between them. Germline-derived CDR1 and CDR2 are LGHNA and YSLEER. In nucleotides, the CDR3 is TGCGCCAGCAGCCAAGATGCACAGGGATCTGGGGCCAACGTCCTGACTTTC. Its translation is CASSQDAQGSGANVLTF.

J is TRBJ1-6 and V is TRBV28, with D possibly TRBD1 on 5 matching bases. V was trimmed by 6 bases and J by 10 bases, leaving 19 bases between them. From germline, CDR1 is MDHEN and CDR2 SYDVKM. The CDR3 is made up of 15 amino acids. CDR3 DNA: TGTGCCAGCAGGAGGGACTCTTCGTGGAACTCACCCCTCCACTTT. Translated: CASRRDSSWNSPLHF.

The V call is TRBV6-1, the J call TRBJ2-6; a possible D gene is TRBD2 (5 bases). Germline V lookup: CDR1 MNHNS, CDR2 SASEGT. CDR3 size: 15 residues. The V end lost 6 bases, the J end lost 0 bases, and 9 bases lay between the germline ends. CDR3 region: CASRNGLSGANVLTF. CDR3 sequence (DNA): TGTGCCAGCAGGAACGGACTCTCTGGGGCCAACGTCCTGACTTTC.

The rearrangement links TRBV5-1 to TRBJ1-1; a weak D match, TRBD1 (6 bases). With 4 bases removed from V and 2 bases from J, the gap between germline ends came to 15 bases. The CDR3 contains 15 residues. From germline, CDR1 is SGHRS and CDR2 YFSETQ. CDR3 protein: CASSITGSKNTEAFF. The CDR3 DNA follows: TGCGCCAGCAGCATAACAGGGTCAAAAAACACTGAAGCTTTCTTT.

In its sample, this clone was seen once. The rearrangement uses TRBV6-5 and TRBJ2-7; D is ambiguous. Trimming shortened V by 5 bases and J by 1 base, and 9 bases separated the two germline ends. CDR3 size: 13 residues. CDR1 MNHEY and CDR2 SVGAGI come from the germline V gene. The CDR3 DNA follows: TGTGCCAGCAGTCGGGCCGCGTCCTACGAGCAGTACTTC. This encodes CASSRAASYEQYF.

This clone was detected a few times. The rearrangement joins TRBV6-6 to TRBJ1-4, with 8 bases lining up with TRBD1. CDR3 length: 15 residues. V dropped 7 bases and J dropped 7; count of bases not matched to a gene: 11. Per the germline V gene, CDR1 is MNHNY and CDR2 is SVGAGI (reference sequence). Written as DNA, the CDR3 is TGTGCCAGCACCCGAGGACAGGGCCTGCTTGAAAAACTGTTTTTT. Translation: CASTRGQGLLEKLFF.

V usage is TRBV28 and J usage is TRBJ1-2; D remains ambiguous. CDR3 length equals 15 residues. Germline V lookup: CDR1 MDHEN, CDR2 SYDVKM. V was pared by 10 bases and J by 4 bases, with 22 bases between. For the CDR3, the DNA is TGTGCCAACTCTCCTAAAGGGCCATATCGCTATGGCTACACCTTC. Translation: CANSPKGPYRYGYTF.

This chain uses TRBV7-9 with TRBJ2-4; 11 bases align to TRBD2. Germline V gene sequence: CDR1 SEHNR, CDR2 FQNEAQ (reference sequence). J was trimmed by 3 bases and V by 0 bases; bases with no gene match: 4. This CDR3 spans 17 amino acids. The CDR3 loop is CASSLASGGAGKNIQYF. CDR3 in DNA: TGTGCCAGCAGCTTAGCTAGCGGGGGGGCCGGCAAAAACATTCAGTACTTC. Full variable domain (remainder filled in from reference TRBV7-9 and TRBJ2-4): DTGVSQNPRHKITKRGQNVTFRCDPISEHNRLYWYRQTLGQGPEFLTYFQNEAQLEKSRLLSDRFSAERPKGSFSTLEIQRTEQGDSAMYLCASSLASGGAGKNIQYFGAGTRLSVL.